A single T cell receptor (beta chain) is shown here with its context. Antigen: not known. TCRdb re-called the reads with MiXCR, one entry per CDR3 protein. The sample has 650,000 to 850,000 distinct CDR3 sequences, 29% seen once. This CDR3 has 15 amino acids. Germline assignment: CDR1 LNHDA and CDR2 SQIVND (reference sequence). V lost 5 bases and J lost 5; bases outside the gene matches: 8. The entry originates in a study of T cell repertoires in cytomegalovirus infection. The specimen comprised cultured CD8+ T cells from PBMCs, sampled from culture after CMV antigen stimulation. The rearrangement uses TRBV19 and TRBJ1-2; 10 bases agree with TRBD1. This TCR was recovered from a human donor in good health (CMV status not recorded). Some clones in this sample may be carry-over from other donors' samples. CDR3 sequence reads: CASSPRTGGLYGYTF. Here the CDR3 DNA reads TGTGCCAGTAGTCCCCGGACAGGGGGACTATATGGCTACACCTTC.